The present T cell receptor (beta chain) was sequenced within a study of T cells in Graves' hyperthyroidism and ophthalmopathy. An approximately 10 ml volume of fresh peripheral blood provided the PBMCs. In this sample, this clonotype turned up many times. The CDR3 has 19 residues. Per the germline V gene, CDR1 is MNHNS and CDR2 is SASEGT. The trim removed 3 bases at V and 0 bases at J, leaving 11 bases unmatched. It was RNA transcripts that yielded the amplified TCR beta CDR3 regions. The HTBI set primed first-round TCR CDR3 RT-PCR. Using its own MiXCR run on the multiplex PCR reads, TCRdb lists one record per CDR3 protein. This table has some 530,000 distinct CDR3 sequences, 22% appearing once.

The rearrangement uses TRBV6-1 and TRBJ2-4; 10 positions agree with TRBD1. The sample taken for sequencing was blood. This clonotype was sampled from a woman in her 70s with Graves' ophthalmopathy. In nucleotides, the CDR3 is TGTGCCAGCAGTGACTGGGACAGGGGCTCAAGCTTAGCCAAAAACATTCAGTACTTC. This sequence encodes CASSDWDRGSSLAKNIQYF.